This is a list of T cell receptor beta chains from one sample in a study of shared clonotypes between healthy human individuals. Profiled with immunoSEQ multiplex PCR; TCRdb holds only in-frame clones, not every one. Seen here are about 1.5 million clones, 95% to 99% observed once, and the top ten hold roughly 0.42%. The sample consisted of naive CD4+ T cells sorted from blood. The source is a man aged 25-45 years in good health. Each CDR3 is given with its conserved first and last residue. The D gene is left open where the match is weak. The size entry is marked missing in some rows and otherwise reads once, few, many or a size class.

J gene	V gene	clone size	D gene	CDR3 protein	CDR3 DNA
TRBJ2-2	TRBV5-1	.	TRBD2	CASSLAPSGGTGELFF	TGCGCCAGCAGCTTGGCCCCTAGCGGGGGCACCGGGGAGCTGTTTTTT
TRBJ2-5	TRBV10-1	.	.	CASWPETQYF	TGCGCCAGCTGGCCGGAGACCCAGTACTTC
TRBJ2-1	TRBV10-3	.	TRBD1	CATLPPPGQGQAEQFF	TGTGCCACCCTTCCTCCTCCGGGACAGGGACAAGCCGAGCAGTTCTTC
TRBJ2-5	TRBV18	once	.	CASSPLSPGAGETQYF	TGTGCCAGCTCACCACTCTCTCCGGGGGCAGGGGAGACCCAGTACTTC
TRBJ1-2	TRBV28	.	TRBD1	CASSYRGVSYGYTF	TGTGCCAGCAGTTACAGGGGAGTTAGCTATGGCTACACCTTC
TRBJ2-3	TRBV28	.	.	CASSSFTGNTDTQYF	TGTGCCAGCAGTTCCTTCACAGGGAACACAGATACGCAGTATTTT
TRBJ2-1	TRBV7-2	.	TRBD1	CASSLARGFYNEQFF	TGTGCCAGCAGCTTGGCCAGGGGGTTTTACAATGAGCAGTTCTTC
TRBJ2-7	TRBV28	.	TRBD1	CASSAPGQGGEQYF	TGTGCCAGCAGTGCCCCGGGACAGGGAGGTGAGCAGTACTTC
TRBJ2-7	TRBV7-8	.	TRBD1	CASSVTGTGEEYF	TGTGCCAGCAGCGTTACCGGGACAGGGGAGGAGTACTTC
TRBJ2-2	TRBV19	.	.	CASSILGGGTGELFF	TGTGCCAGTAGTATTCTAGGAGGAGGGACCGGGGAGCTGTTTTTT
TRBJ2-7	TRBV12-5	.	.	CASGLGGGTYEQYF	TGTGCTAGTGGTTTAGGGGGCGGGACCTACGAGCAGTACTTC
TRBJ2-1	TRBV6-5	once	.	CASSQAPWAPRQFF	TGTGCCAGCAGTCAGGCCCCATGGGCACCGAGGCAGTTCTTC
TRBJ2-2	TRBV9	.	.	CASSKWVGELFF	TGTGCCAGCAGCAAGTGGGTCGGGGAGCTGTTTTTT
TRBJ2-3	TRBV9	.	TRBD2	CASSVETSGMVDTQYF	TGTGCCAGCAGCGTAGAAACTAGCGGGATGGTGGATACGCAGTATTTT
TRBJ2-2	TRBV5-1	.	.	CASSLLGENTGELFF	TGCGCCAGCAGCTTGTTGGGGGAGAACACCGGGGAGCTGTTTTTT
TRBJ2-3	TRBV4-1	.	.	CASSQDISDTQYF	TGCGCCAGCAGCCAAGATATCTCAGATACGCAGTATTTT
TRBJ2-4	TRBV25-1	.	.	CASSELTGLGSKNIQYF	TGTGCCAGCAGTGAATTGACAGGTTTGGGGTCCAAAAACATTCAGTACTTC
TRBJ2-7	TRBV6-5	.	TRBD1	CASSRPTGLGYEQYF	TGTGCCAGCAGCCGACCGACAGGGCTAGGCTACGAGCAGTACTTC
TRBJ1-5	TRBV9	.	.	CASSAQGSSQPQHF	TGTGCCAGCAGCGCCCAGGGTTCGTCTCAGCCCCAGCATTTT
TRBJ2-1	TRBV7-3	.	.	CASSSSTAGSLGNEQFF	TGTGCCAGCAGCTCTTCGACAGCGGGCTCCTTGGGCAATGAGCAGTTCTTC
TRBJ2-1	TRBV2	.	.	CASTERQFEQFF	TGTGCCAGCACCGAACGCCAGTTTGAGCAGTTCTTC
TRBJ2-1	TRBV9	.	TRBD2	CASSVGVAGVYEQFF	TGTGCCAGCAGCGTGGGGGTAGCGGGAGTGTATGAGCAGTTCTTC
TRBJ2-1	TRBV4-1	.	.	CATMRLGDPGHNEQFF	TGCGCCACCATGAGATTGGGTGACCCAGGGCACAATGAGCAGTTCTTC
TRBJ2-1	TRBV7-9	.	.	CASSSRRVVEQFF	TGTGCCAGCAGCTCCCGCAGGGTCGTCGAGCAGTTCTTC
TRBJ2-1	TRBV4-2	.	.	CASSQATGYEQFF	TGTGCCAGCAGCCAAGCCACAGGGTATGAGCAGTTCTTC
TRBJ2-3	TRBV7-3	.	TRBD2	CASSSSGAGLAVDF	TGTGCCAGCAGCTCCAGCGGTGCGGGACTAGCGGTGGATTTT
TRBJ2-5	TRBV11-3	.	TRBD2	CASSLGTSGQETQYF	TGTGCCAGCAGCTTAGGAACTAGCGGTCAAGAGACCCAGTACTTC
TRBJ1-1	TRBV9	once	.	CASSVIHLAENTEAFF	TGTGCCAGCAGCGTAATCCACCTGGCAGAGAACACTGAAGCTTTCTTT
TRBJ2-7	TRBV29-1	.	.	CSAQGPGASHEQYF	TGCAGCGCCCAGGGGCCAGGGGCATCCCACGAGCAGTACTTC
TRBJ1-1	TRBV27	.	.	CASSLYPTPGDTEAFF	TGTGCCAGCAGTTTATACCCGACTCCAGGCGACACTGAAGCTTTCTTT
TRBJ2-7	TRBV7-8	.	.	CASRSGISPYEQYF	TGTGCCAGCAGGTCAGGAATTAGTCCCTACGAGCAGTACTTC
TRBJ2-7	TRBV13	.	.	CASTARNGGREQYF	TGTGCCAGCACCGCTCGTAACGGGGGAAGGGAGCAGTACTTC
TRBJ2-7	TRBV5-1	.	.	CASSFGGQDIYEQYF	TGCGCCAGCAGCTTCGGTGGCCAGGACATCTACGAGCAGTACTTC
TRBJ2-1	TRBV6-1	.	.	CASSEPPAVLKGTYNEQFF	TGTGCCAGCAGTGAACCACCCGCAGTCCTCAAAGGGACCTACAATGAGCAGTTCTTC
TRBJ2-3	TRBV25-1	.	.	CASSEYIGQSGTDTQYF	TGTGCCAGCAGTGAATATATAGGCCAGAGTGGCACAGATACGCAGTATTTT
TRBJ1-4	TRBV25-1	.	.	CASSDFRGGWSNEKLFF	TGTGCCAGCAGTGACTTTAGGGGGGGCTGGTCTAATGAAAAACTGTTTTTT
TRBJ2-7	TRBV18	.	TRBD2	CASPPRTSGCYEQYF	TGTGCCAGCCCCCCCCGGACTAGCGGGTGTTACGAGCAGTACTTC
TRBJ2-1	TRBV5-6	.	TRBD2	CASSSVVAGGNEQFF	TGTGCCAGCAGCTCCGTGGTAGCGGGAGGCAATGAGCAGTTCTTC
TRBJ1-2	TRBV2	.	.	CASSARLGANYGYTF	TGTGCCAGCAGTGCACGCCTGGGGGCTAACTATGGCTACACCTTC
TRBJ1-3	TRBV11-2	.	.	CASSFPGGNTIYF	TGTGCCAGCAGCTTCCCGGGAGGAAACACCATATATTTT
TRBJ2-4	TRBV29-1	.	.	CSVGDRLAKNIQYF	TGCAGCGTGGGGGACCGTTTAGCCAAAAACATTCAGTACTTC
TRBJ1-2	TRBV30	once	TRBD1	CAWGGTGSKNTF	TGTGCCTGGGGGGGGACAGGGTCTAAAAACACCTTC
TRBJ2-7	TRBV30	.	.	CAWSSGSPLDEQYF	TGTGCCTGGAGTTCCGGTAGCCCCCTAGACGAGCAGTACTTC
TRBJ2-3	TRBV7-9	.	TRBD1	CASSARTGTGGVDTQYF	TGTGCCAGCAGCGCGCGTACCGGGACAGGGGGAGTAGATACGCAGTATTTT
TRBJ2-1	TRBV10-3	once	.	CATTESSYNEQFF	TGTGCCACGACAGAGAGCTCCTACAATGAGCAGTTCTTC
TRBJ2-3	TRBV5-1	.	TRBD2	CASTPIRTSGSTDTQYF	TGCGCCAGCACCCCCATCCGGACTAGCGGGAGCACAGATACGCAGTATTTT
TRBJ2-1	TRBV5-6	.	.	CASSLSPQMEFF	TGTGCCAGCAGCTTGTCTCCGCAAATGGAGTTCTTC
TRBJ2-7	TRBV5-1	.	TRBD2	CASGTSGTYEQYF	TGCGCCAGCGGGACTAGCGGGACCTACGAGCAGTACTTC
TRBJ2-4	TRBV4-3	.	.	CASSQEPKNIQYF	TGCGCCAGCAGCCAAGAACCCAAAAACATTCAGTACTTC
TRBJ2-1	TRBV7-2	.	.	CASSLRQAQSYNEQFF	TGTGCCAGCAGCCTCAGACAGGCCCAATCCTACAATGAGCAGTTCTTC
TRBJ2-7	TRBV11-2	once	TRBD1	CASSLKINRGTYEQYF	TGTGCCAGCAGCTTAAAGATCAACAGGGGGACCTACGAGCAGTACTTC
TRBJ2-7	TRBV7-8	once	TRBD2	CASSLLSLAGVDEQYF	TGTGCCAGCAGCTTACTCTCCCTAGCGGGAGTAGATGAGCAGTACTTC
TRBJ2-5	TRBV7-2	.	TRBD1	CASSSKDRGPQETQYF	TGTGCCAGCAGCTCCAAGGACAGGGGGCCCCAAGAGACCCAGTACTTC
TRBJ1-1	TRBV5-7	once	.	CASSFWGKGNTEAFF	TGTGCCAGCAGCTTTTGGGGAAAAGGGAACACTGAAGCTTTCTTT
TRBJ2-5	TRBV28	.	.	CASSLTEGSGTQYF	TGTGCCAGCAGTTTAACGGAAGGCTCCGGGACCCAGTACTTC
TRBJ1-2	TRBV2	.	.	CASSEGAASGYTF	TGTGCCAGCAGTGAAGGGGCAGCTAGCGGCTACACCTTC
TRBJ1-5	TRBV28	.	.	CATGIQPQHF	TGTGCCACCGGTATTCAGCCCCAGCATTTT